These T cell receptor beta chains were read from a single sample in a study of T cells in Graves' hyperthyroidism and ophthalmopathy. TCRdb analysed the multiplex PCR reads with MiXCR anew, one entry per CDR3 protein. This sample has approximately 600,000 distinct CDR3 sequences; roughly 20% occur once, and the top ten carry more than 30%. The material sequenced was blood. The receptors stem from a man aged 25-45 years with Graves' ophthalmopathy. Both conserved end residues are part of each CDR3. The order of the fields is clone size, J gene, V gene, CDR3 length, D gene, CDR3 protein, CDR3 DNA. D genes are given only for firm matches. Not every row has a clone size; where given, it reads once, few, many or a size class.

few,TRBJ2-5,TRBV14,15,NA,CASSQAAGTGETQYF,TGTGCCAGCAGCCAAGCGGCGGGGACGGGGGAGACCCAGTACTTC
few,TRBJ2-3,TRBV24-1,11,NA,CAIGSGNTQYF,TGTGCCATCGGGTCAGGCAATACGCAGTATTTT
NA,TRBJ2-5,TRBV7-6,15,NA,CASSLVLSEWETQYF,TGTGCCAGCAGCTTAGTTCTATCCGAGTGGGAGACCCAGTACTTC
few,TRBJ2-1,TRBV28,13,NA,CASSPDSFNEQFF,TGTGCCAGCAGTCCGGACAGCTTTAATGAGCAGTTCTTC
many,TRBJ2-1,TRBV5-1,14,NA,CASSKGVQGNEQFF,TGCGCCAGCAGTAAAGGGGTGCAGGGGAATGAGCAGTTCTTC
few,TRBJ2-5,TRBV7-3,14,TRBD2,CASSRGGPQETQYF,TGTGCCAGCAGCAGGGGAGGGCCCCAAGAGACCCAGTACTTC
NA,TRBJ1-2,TRBV9,14,NA,CASSVATGFYGYTF,TGTGCCAGCAGCGTAGCTACAGGCTTCTATGGCTACACCTTC
few,TRBJ2-1,TRBV20-1,16,TRBD2,CSAGTSGRGPYNEQFF,TGCAGTGCCGGGACTAGCGGGAGGGGACCCTACAATGAGCAGTTCTTC
once,TRBJ2-7,TRBV11-2,16,NA,CASSQVSARGAYEQYF,TGCGCCAGCAGCCAAGTCTCGGCTAGAGGAGCCTACGAGCAGTACTTC
NA,TRBJ1-4,TRBV6-1,13,NA,CASSIQINEKLFF,TGTGCCAGCAGCATACAGATTAATGAAAAACTGTTTTTT
few,TRBJ2-7,TRBV5-5,14,NA,CASTMSSAGYEQYF,TGTGCCAGCACCATGAGCTCAGCAGGGTACGAGCAGTACTTC
NA,TRBJ2-1,TRBV12-3/TRBV12-4,15,NA,CASSQDPRGYNEQFF,TGTGCCAGCAGCCAGGACCCCCGAGGGTACAATGAGCAGTTCTTC
many,TRBJ1-1,TRBV20-1,14,TRBD1,CSARAGQGNTEAFF,TGCAGTGCTAGGGCGGGACAGGGAAACACTGAAGCTTTCTTT
few,TRBJ2-5,TRBV7-3,16,TRBD2,CASSLNSAGGLETQYF,TGTGCCAGCAGCTTAAACTCAGCGGGAGGGTTGGAGACCCAGTACTTC
NA,TRBJ2-4,TRBV11-2,15,NA,CASSFTDKAKNIQYF,TGTGCCAGCAGCTTTACAGACAAAGCCAAAAACATTCAGTACTTC
few,TRBJ2-7,TRBV7-9,18,TRBD1,CASSSTGEGGISSYEQYF,TGTGCCAGCAGCTCCACAGGGGAAGGCGGAATAAGCTCCTACGAGCAGTACTTC
NA,TRBJ1-2,TRBV30,14,NA,CAWSVHRSLGGYTF,TGTGCCTGGAGTGTACACCGCTCCTTAGGTGGCTACACCTTC
NA,TRBJ2-1,TRBV14,17,TRBD2,CASSLGLAGARGNEQFF,TGTGCCAGCAGCCTGGGACTAGCGGGAGCAAGGGGCAATGAGCAGTTCTTC
once,TRBJ2-1,TRBV10-3,15,TRBD2,CAIRGTSGGHSEQFF,TGTGCCATCAGGGGGACTAGCGGGGGACACAGTGAGCAGTTCTTC
many,TRBJ2-3,TRBV12-3/TRBV12-4,14,NA,CASSYRASTDTQYF,TGTGCCAGCAGTTACAGGGCTAGCACAGATACGCAGTATTTT
few,TRBJ2-5,TRBV27,16,TRBD1,CASSLSGAGGSQTQYF,TGTGCCAGCAGTTTATCGGGGGCAGGGGGCTCCCAGACCCAGTACTTC
NA,TRBJ1-1,TRBV20-1,14,NA,CSAREGGGSSSAFF,TGCAGTGCTAGAGAAGGTGGGGGGAGCAGTTCGGCTTTCTTT
many,TRBJ2-5,TRBV6-2/TRBV6-3,16,TRBD2,CASSSPGLAVQETQYF,TGTGCCAGCAGTTCGCCGGGACTAGCGGTCCAAGAGACCCAGTACTTC
NA,TRBJ2-7,TRBV27,14,NA,CASQPGGNSYEQYF,TGTGCCAGCCAACCCGGGGGAAATTCCTACGAGCAGTACTTC
few,TRBJ2-5,TRBV29-1,14,NA,CSVRTLKNLETQYF,TGCAGCGTCAGGACGTTAAAAAACTTAGAGACCCAGTACTTC
few,TRBJ2-6,TRBV28,15,TRBD2,CASSWGGTGANVLTF,TGTGCCAGCAGTTGGGGGGGGACTGGGGCCAACGTCCTGACTTTC
few,TRBJ1-1,TRBV6-1,14,TRBD1,CASSWGQGETEAFF,TGTGCCAGCAGTTGGGGACAGGGAGAAACTGAAGCTTTCTTT
NA,TRBJ2-5,TRBV4-2,14,NA,CASSQDTSRETQYF,TGTGCCAGCAGCCAAGACACTAGCAGGGAGACCCAGTACTTC
few,TRBJ2-2,TRBV27,14,NA,CASSQGTPHRELFF,TGTGCCAGCAGTCAAGGGACACCCCACCGGGAGCTGTTTTTT
NA,TRBJ2-7,TRBV19,14,NA,CASSITGTHYEQYF,TGTGCCAGTAGTATTACTGGGACCCACTACGAGCAGTACTTC
NA,TRBJ2-7,TRBV12-3/TRBV12-4,14,NA,CASSFRSGTYEQYF,TGTGCCAGCAGTTTTCGTAGCGGAACCTACGAGCAGTACTTC
NA,TRBJ2-1,TRBV28,15,TRBD2,CASRTGLAGYNEQFF,TGTGCCAGCAGGACGGGACTAGCGGGGTACAATGAGCAGTTCTTC
NA,TRBJ1-2,TRBV13,15,TRBD1,CASSATGIANYGYTF,TGTGCCAGCAGCGCGACAGGGATCGCTAACTATGGCTACACCTTC
NA,TRBJ1-3,TRBV28,16,NA,CASSYGQLNSGNTIYF,TGTGCCAGCAGTTACGGACAGTTAAACTCTGGAAACACCATATATTTT
NA,TRBJ2-2,TRBV10-3,12,NA,CAIGKGAGELFF,TGTGCCATTGGCAAAGGGGCCGGGGAGCTGTTTTTT
many,TRBJ1-5,TRBV19,16,NA,CASSIGGGNSNQPQHF,TGTGCCAGTAGTATAGGAGGAGGTAACAGCAATCAGCCCCAGCATTTT
few,TRBJ2-1,TRBV6-1,17,TRBD1,CASSQTSTGVPYNEQFF,TGTGCCAGCAGTCAAACATCGACAGGGGTACCCTACAATGAGCAGTTCTTC
NA,TRBJ2-1,TRBV15,17,NA,CATSRDLLTSSYNEQFF,TGTGCCACCAGCAGAGATCTTTTGACATCTTCTTACAATGAGCAGTTCTTC
few,TRBJ2-1,TRBV5-1,14,NA,CASSLAWLADEQFF,TGCGCCAGCAGCTTGGCCTGGCTAGCTGATGAGCAGTTCTTC
few,TRBJ2-4,TRBV7-2,16,NA,CASSSGFKAAGDIQYF,TGTGCCAGCAGCTCGGGGTTCAAGGCCGCCGGGGACATTCAGTACTTC
NA,TRBJ2-1,TRBV20-1,13,NA,CSAITSSYNEQFF,TGCAGTGCTATAACTAGTTCCTACAATGAGCAGTTCTTC
NA,TRBJ2-5,TRBV5-6,14,NA,CASSPNEGGETQYF,TGTGCCAGCAGCCCTAATGAGGGTGGCGAGACCCAGTACTTC
NA,TRBJ1-5,TRBV7-8,14,NA,CASSSDTSDQPQHF,TGTGCCAGCAGCTCGGACACCAGCGATCAGCCCCAGCATTTT
many,TRBJ2-3,TRBV28,14,TRBD2,CASALAGGTDTQYF,TGTGCCAGTGCCCTGGCGGGAGGAACAGATACGCAGTATTTT
NA,TRBJ1-1,TRBV29-1,12,TRBD1,CSVGGQGERAFF,TGCAGCGTTGGGGGACAGGGTGAGAGAGCTTTCTTT
many,TRBJ2-5,TRBV6-5,16,TRBD2,CASSYSASGSSETQYF,TGTGCCAGCAGTTACTCGGCTAGCGGGAGTAGCGAGACCCAGTACTTC
many,TRBJ2-1,TRBV2,16,TRBD2,CASSTSGRAGYNEQFF,TGTGCCAGCTCGACTAGCGGGAGGGCAGGCTACAATGAGCAGTTCTTC
few,TRBJ1-1,TRBV2,14,NA,CASSERGGGTEAFF,TGTGCCAGCAGTGAACGGGGTGGGGGCACTGAAGCTTTCTTT
NA,TRBJ2-3,TRBV7-3,13,NA,CASSLTRADTQYF,TGTGCCAGCAGCTTAACGAGGGCAGATACGCAGTATTTT
NA,TRBJ1-6,TRBV20-1,13,NA,CSANNRVNSPLHF,TGCAGTGCTAACAACAGGGTGAATTCACCCCTCCACTTT
NA,TRBJ2-5,TRBV7-9,12,TRBD1,CASGTEMETQYF,TGTGCCAGCGGGACAGAAATGGAGACCCAGTACTTC
few,TRBJ1-4,TRBV3-1,14,NA,CASSQGQGIGKLFF,TGTGCCAGCAGCCAAGGCCAGGGGATAGGAAAACTGTTTTTT
NA,TRBJ2-1,TRBV5-1,14,NA,CASTPRGGHAEQFF,TGCGCCAGCACCCCGAGAGGCGGGCATGCTGAGCAGTTCTTC
few,TRBJ1-6,TRBV10-2,16,NA,CASSDAPGNLNSPLHF,TGCGCCAGCAGTGATGCCCCGGGGAATCTTAATTCACCCCTCCACTTT